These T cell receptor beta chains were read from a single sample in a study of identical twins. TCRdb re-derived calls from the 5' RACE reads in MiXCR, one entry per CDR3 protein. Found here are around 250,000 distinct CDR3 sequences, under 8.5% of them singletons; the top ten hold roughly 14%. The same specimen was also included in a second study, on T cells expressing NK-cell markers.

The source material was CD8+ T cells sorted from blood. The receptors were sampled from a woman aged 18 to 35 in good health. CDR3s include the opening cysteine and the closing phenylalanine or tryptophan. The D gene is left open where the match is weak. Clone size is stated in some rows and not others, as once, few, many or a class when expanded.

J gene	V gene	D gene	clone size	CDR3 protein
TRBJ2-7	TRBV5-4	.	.	CASSTRDSSYEQYF
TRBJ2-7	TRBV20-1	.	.	CSARDLGAMSYEQYF
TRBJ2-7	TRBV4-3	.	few	CASSLRTVSYEQYF
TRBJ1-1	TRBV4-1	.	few	CASSQATGMNTEAFF
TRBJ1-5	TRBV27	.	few	CASSPAVRGQPQHF
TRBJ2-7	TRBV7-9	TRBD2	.	CASSLKWGAGAHEQYF
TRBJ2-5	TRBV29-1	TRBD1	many	CSGTGEEETQYF
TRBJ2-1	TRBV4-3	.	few	CASSQDAGLYNEQFF
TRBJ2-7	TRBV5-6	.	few	CASSGRQQSSYEQYF
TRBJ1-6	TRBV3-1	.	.	CASSQDGSYNSPLHF
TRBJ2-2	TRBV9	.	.	CASSVMASGLGGELFF
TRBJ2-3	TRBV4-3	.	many	CASSQDSGLDTQYF
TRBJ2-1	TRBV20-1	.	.	CSARDPFRATPSYNEQFF
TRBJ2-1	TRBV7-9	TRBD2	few	CASSPIAGSSYNEQFF
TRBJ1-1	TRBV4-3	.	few	CASSQESGRTEAFF
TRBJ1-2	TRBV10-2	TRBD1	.	CASSEDRVNGYTF
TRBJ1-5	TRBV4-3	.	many	CASSPSDGGGGQPQHF
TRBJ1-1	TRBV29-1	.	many	CSSRDRLNTEAFF
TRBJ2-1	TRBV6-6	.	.	CASSYVGDEQFF
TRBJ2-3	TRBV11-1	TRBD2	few	CASSPPLGSGDTYTDTQYF
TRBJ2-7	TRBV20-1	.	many	CSARGEGNSYEQYF
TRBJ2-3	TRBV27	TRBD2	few	CASSLYPAGAADTQYF
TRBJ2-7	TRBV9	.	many	CASSVEAGAGYGQYF
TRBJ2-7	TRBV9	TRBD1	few	CASSEGQGRTYEQYF
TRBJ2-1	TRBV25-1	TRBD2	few	CATGGGYNEQFF
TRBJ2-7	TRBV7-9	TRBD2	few	CASSLTSGEQYF
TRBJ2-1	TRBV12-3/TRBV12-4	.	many	CASSLAAGGDYNEQFF
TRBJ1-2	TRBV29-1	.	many	CSVIGKYGYTF
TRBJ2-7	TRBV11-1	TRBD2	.	CASSWLRGGIYEQYF
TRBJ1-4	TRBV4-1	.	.	CASSQRATGTNEKLFF
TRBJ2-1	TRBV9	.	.	CASSVGGRSDEQFF
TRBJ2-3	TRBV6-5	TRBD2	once	CASSYGGTSTDTQYF